Below, one TCR beta chain is given with its context. Its antigen is not identified. This sample is drawn from a study of T cell repertoires in cytomegalovirus infection. About the study: Public TCR beta signature analysis indicated the presence of both CMV infection and matching HLA type. Overall study results and limits: CMV carriers with the relevant HLA were identified by cumulative public TCR beta family frequency. HLA-C-restricted CMV-specific TCR beta clonotypes were dominant in the ex vivo response.

TCRdb called the reads again in MiXCR, with one record for every CDR3 protein. The sample consists of around 300,000 distinct CDR3 sequences, about 26% of them appearing once. The source of this sequence is a human donor in good health (CMV status not recorded). Some clones in this sample may be carry-over from other donors' samples. Sequenced sample: PBMCs.

The chain's CDR3 is CASSLEVQHRTDTQYF. DNA for the CDR3: TGTGCCAGCAGTTTAGAAGTGCAACATCGTACAGATACGCAGTATTTT. The chain joins TRBV6-5 to TRBJ2-3; D not certain. The V gene lost 4 bases and the J gene lost 3 bases, with 17 bases spanning the gap. CDR1 MNHEY and CDR2 SVGAGI come from the germline V gene. CDR3 length: 16 amino acids.